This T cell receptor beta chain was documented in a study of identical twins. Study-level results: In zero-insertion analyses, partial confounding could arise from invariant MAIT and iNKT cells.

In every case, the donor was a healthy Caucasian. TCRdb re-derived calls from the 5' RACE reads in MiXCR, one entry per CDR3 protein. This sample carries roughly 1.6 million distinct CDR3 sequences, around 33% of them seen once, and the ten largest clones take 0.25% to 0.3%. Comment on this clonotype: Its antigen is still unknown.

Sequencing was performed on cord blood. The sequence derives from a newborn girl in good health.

The CDR3 spells CASSKVKLAGGPLAKNIQYF. In DNA form, the CDR3 reads TGTGCCAGCAGCAAAGTGAAACTAGCGGGAGGGCCCTTAGCCAAAAACATTCAGTACTTC. The chain employs TRBV21-1 and TRBJ2-4; TRBD2, as called in the table, went unchecked against the DNA. TRBV21-1 is noted as a pseudogene. The CDR3 contains 20 residues.